Listed here are 3 T cell receptor beta chains from one sample, sequenced in a study of T cell responses to AZD1222 COVID-19 vaccine. Measured with immunoSEQ multiplex PCR; TCRdb has only the in-frame clones, and not every one. The table records 150,000 to 160,000 clones, approximately 86% of them present only once. Sequences were derived from peripheral blood, sampled after recovery from COVID-19. The receptor set was obtained from an adult who had recovered from COVID-19.

The chain combines TRBV7-9 with TRBJ2-4; 11 bases agree with TRBD2. With V trimmed by 5 bases and J by 5 bases, 5 bases remained unmatched. This CDR3 comprises 15 residues. Germline V gives CDR1 SEHNR, CDR2 FQNEAQ (reference sequence). CDR3 coding DNA: TGTGCCAGCAGCCGACCGGGACTAGCGGAAAACATTCAGTACTTC. This gives the protein CASSRPGLAENIQYF. Complete variable domain (other parts from reference TRBV7-9 and TRBJ2-4): DTGVSQNPRHKITKRGQNVTFRCDPISEHNRLYWYRQTLGQGPEFLTYFQNEAQLEKSRLLSDRFSAERPKGSFSTLEIQRTEQGDSAMYLCASSRPGLAENIQYFGAGTRLSVL.

The chain links TRBV28 to TRBJ1-4; D gene uncertain. This CDR3 spans 15 amino acids. Deletions cut 3 bases from V and 8 bases from J, with 16 bases between. CDR1 is MDHEN and CDR2 is SYDVKM in the germline V gene. The CDR3 DNA reads TGTGCCAGCAGTTTTACAGCTCCGGTATCGGAAAAACTGTTTTTT. Protein product: CASSFTAPVSEKLFF.

The V call is TRBV28, the J call TRBJ1-6; TRBD1 matches at 10 bases. Germline lookup yields CDR1 MDHEN and CDR2 SYDVKM. The J segment lost 8 bases and the V segment lost 5 bases, leaving 15 bases of the junction unmatched. The CDR3 covers 18 residues. The DNA of the CDR3 is TGTGCCAGCAGTATCTGGGACAGGGGATCCTCTGGGGATTCACCCCTCCACTTT. Protein product: CASSIWDRGSSGDSPLHF. The full variable domain, with the rest looked up from reference TRBV28 and TRBJ1-6, is DVKVTQSSRYLVKRTGEKVFLECVQDMDHENMFWYRQDPGLGLRLIYFSYDVKMKEKGDIPEGYSVSREKKERFSLILESASTNQTSMYLCASSIWDRGSSGDSPLHFGNGTRLTVT.